What follows describes a single T cell receptor beta chain. This sample was included in a study of blood T cell repertoires in COVID-19. Method: immunoSEQ multiplex PCR; TCRdb's copy keeps in-frame clones and lacks some. In the table there are 110,000 to 150,000 clones, about 87% of which are singletons. With 3 bases clipped from V and 6 bases from J, the junction kept 8 bases outside the gene matches. CDR3 length: 16 residues. Germline V gene lookup returns CDR1 SGHAT and CDR2 FQNNGV. The source of this sequence is a human donor in a cohort sampled during active COVID-19. Sequenced material: peripheral blood. V and J are TRBV11-2 and TRBJ2-3, with 11 bases that match TRBD2. The CDR3 here is CASSLTSGTGRDTQYF. DNA for the CDR3: TGTGCCAGCAGCTTGACTAGCGGGACGGGGAGGGATACGCAGTATTTT.